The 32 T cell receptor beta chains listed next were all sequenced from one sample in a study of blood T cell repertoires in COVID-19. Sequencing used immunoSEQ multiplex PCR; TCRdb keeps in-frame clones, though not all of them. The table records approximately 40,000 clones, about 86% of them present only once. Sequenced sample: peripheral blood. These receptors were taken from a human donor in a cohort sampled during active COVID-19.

The CDR3, as DNA: TGTGCCAGCAGCTTCCGGACAGGGGCAGAGGGCTACACCTTC. It specifies CASSFRTGAEGYTF. The V gene is TRBV7-2, the J gene TRBJ1-2, with 9 positions matching TRBD1. V lost 3 bases, J lost 8 bases, and 7 bases stayed unmatched. Germline V gene sequence: CDR1 SGHTA, CDR2 FQGNSA. CDR3 length equals 14 residues.

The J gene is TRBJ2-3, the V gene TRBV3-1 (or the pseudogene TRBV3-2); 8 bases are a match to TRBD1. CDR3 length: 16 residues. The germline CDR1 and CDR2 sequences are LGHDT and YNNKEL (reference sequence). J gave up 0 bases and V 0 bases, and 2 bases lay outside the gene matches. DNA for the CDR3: TGTGCCAGCAGCCAAGAGTGGACAGGGAGCACAGATACGCAGTATTTT. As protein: CASSQEWTGSTDTQYF.

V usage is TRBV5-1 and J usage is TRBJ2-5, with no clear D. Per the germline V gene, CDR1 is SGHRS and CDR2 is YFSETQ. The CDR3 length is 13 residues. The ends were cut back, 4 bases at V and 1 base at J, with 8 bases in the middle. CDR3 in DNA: TGCGCCAGCAGCCCAGGAAGCCAAGAGACCCAGTACTTC. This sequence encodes CASSPGSQETQYF.

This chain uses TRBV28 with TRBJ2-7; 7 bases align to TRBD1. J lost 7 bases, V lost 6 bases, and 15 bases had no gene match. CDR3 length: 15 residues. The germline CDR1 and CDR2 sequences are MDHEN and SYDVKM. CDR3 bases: TGTGCCAGCAGCTCCAGACGGGACAGCGCGGGTGAGCAGTACGTC. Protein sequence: CASSSRRDSAGEQYV.

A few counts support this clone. The CDR3 region is CASILSGTPEAFF. DNA for the CDR3: TGTGCCAGCATTCTTTCCGGGACACCTGAAGCTTTCTTT. This chain uses TRBV12-3 or TRBV12-4 with TRBJ1-1; possibly TRBD1 for D (6 bases). The CDR3 is made up of 13 amino acids. Trimming removed 7 bases from V and 6 bases from J, with 15 bases in between.

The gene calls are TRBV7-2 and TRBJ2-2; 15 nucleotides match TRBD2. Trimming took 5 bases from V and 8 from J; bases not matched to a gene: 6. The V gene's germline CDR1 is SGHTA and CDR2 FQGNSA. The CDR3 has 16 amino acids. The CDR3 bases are TGTGCCAGCAGCCCTCGGACTAGCGGGGGGGCGGGGGAGCTGTTTTTT. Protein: CASSPRTSGGAGELFF.

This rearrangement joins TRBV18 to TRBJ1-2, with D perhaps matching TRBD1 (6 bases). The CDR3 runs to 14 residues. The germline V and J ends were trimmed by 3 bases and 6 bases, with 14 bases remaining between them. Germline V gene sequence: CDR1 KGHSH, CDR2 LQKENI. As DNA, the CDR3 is TGTGCCAGCTCACCCGAGCACAGGGACCATGGCTACACCTTC. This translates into CASSPEHRDHGYTF.

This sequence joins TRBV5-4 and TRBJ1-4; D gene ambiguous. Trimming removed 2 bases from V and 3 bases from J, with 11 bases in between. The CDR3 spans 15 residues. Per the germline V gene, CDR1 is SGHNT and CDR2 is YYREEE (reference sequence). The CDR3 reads CASSLYGPSNEKLFF. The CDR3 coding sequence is TGTGCCAGCAGCTTATACGGTCCTTCTAATGAAAAACTGTTTTTT.

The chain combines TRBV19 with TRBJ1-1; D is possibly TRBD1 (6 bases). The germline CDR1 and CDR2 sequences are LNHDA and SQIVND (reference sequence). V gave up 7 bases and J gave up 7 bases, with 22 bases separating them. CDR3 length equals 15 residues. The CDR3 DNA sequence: TGTGCCAGTACCCCCTCCCGGGGGGGGCAGGTTGAAGCTTTCTTT. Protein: CASTPSRGGQVEAFF.

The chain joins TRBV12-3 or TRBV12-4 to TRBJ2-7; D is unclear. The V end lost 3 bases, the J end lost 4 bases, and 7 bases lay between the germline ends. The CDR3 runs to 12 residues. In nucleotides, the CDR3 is TGTGCCAGCAGTTTTAATAGTTACGAGCAGTACTTC. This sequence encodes CASSFNSYEQYF.

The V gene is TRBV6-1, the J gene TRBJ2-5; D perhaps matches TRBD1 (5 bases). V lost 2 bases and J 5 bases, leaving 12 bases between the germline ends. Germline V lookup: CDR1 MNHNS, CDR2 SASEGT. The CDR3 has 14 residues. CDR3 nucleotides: TGTGCCAGCAGTGAAAGGTCCAAGGGGGAGACCCAGTACTTC. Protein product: CASSERSKGETQYF.

For the CDR3, the DNA is TGCAGCGTTGTGAGGGAGACCCAGTACTTC. Translation: CSVVRETQYF. J is TRBJ2-5 and V is TRBV29-1; D is unclear. The ends were cut back, 4 bases at V and 5 bases at J, with 5 bases in the middle. This CDR3 region has 10 residues. Germline loops: CDR1 SQVTM, CDR2 ANQGSEA.

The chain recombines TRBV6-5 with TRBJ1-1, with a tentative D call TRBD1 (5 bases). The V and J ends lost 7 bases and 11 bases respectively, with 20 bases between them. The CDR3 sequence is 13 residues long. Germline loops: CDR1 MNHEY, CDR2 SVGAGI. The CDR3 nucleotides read TGTGCCAGCACTCCCGGGTGGGGAGGGGATGCTTTCTTT. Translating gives CASTPGWGGDAFF.

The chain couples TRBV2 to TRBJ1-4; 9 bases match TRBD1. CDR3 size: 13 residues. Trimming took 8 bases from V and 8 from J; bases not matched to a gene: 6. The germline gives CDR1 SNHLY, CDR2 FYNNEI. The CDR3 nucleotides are TGTGCCAGCCGGGCAGGGACAGGGGAAAAACTGTTTTTT. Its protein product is CASRAGTGEKLFF.

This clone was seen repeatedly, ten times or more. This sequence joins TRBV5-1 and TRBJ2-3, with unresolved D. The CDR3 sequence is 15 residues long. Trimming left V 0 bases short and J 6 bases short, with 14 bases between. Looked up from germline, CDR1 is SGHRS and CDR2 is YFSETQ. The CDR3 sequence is CASSLVGVGVDTQYF. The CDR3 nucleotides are TGCGCCAGCAGCTTGGTGGGTGTGGGCGTCGATACGCAGTATTTT.

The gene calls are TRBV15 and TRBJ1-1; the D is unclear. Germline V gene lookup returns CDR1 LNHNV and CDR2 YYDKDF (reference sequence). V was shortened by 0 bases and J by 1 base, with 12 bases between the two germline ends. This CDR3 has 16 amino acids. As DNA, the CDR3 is TGTGCCACCAGCAGAGATCTGGGCGGGGAGAACACTGAAGCTTTCTTT. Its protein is CATSRDLGGENTEAFF.

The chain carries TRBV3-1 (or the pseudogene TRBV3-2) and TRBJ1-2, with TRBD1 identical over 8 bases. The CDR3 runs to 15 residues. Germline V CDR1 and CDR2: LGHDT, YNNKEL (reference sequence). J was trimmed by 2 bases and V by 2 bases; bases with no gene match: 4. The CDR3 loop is CASSQPRQGNYGYTF. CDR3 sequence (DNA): TGTGCCAGCAGCCAACCCCGACAGGGGAACTATGGCTACACCTTC.

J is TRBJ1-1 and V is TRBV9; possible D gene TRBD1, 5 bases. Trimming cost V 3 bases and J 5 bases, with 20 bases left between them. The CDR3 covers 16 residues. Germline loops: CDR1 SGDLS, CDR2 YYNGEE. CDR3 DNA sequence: TGTGCCAGCAGCGCATCTAATTGGGGCGGGATAACTGAAGCTTTCTTT. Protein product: CASSASNWGGITEAFF.

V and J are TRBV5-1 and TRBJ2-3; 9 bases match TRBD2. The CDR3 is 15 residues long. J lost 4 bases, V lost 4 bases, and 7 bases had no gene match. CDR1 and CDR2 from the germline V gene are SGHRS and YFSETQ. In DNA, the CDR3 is TGCGCCAGCAGCGCCGGCGGGGGGGATTCAGATACGCAGTATTTT. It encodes CASSAGGGDSDTQYF.

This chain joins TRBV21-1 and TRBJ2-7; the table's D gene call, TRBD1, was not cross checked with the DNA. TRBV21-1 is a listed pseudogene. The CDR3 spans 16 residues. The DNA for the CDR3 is TGTGCCAGCAGCAAATTAACAGGGCAATCCCTCTACGAGCAGTACGTC. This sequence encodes CASSKLTGQSLYEQYV.

CDR3 residues: CASSSGMRNIQYF. For the CDR3, the DNA is TGTGCCAGCAGTTCAGGGATGCGGAACATTCAGTACTTC. The rearrangement links TRBV6-6 to TRBJ2-4; possibly TRBD1 for D (5 bases). The CDR3 spans 13 residues. Germline V gene data show CDR1 as MNHNY and CDR2 as SVGAGI (reference sequence). Trimming pared 4 bases from V and 7 bases from J, leaving 11 bases between.

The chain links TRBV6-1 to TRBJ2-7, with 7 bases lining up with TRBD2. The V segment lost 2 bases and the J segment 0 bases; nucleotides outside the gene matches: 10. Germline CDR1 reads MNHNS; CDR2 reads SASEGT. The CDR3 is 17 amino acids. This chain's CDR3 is CASSEFGSRGSSYEQYV. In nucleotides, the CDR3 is TGTGCCAGCAGTGAATTTGGTTCGCGGGGGAGCTCCTACGAGCAGTACGTC.

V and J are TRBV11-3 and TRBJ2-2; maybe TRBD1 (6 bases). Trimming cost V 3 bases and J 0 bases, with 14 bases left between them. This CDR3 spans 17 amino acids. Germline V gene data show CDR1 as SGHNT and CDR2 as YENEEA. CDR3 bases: TGTGCCAGCAGCTTGCATCGGGACATCGCGAACACCGGGGAGCTGTTTTTT. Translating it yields CASSLHRDIANTGELFF.

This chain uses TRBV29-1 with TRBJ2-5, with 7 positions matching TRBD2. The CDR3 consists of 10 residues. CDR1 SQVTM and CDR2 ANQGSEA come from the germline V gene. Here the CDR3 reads CGGGKETQYF. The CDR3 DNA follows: TGCGGGGGGGGGAAAGAGACCCAGTACTTC.

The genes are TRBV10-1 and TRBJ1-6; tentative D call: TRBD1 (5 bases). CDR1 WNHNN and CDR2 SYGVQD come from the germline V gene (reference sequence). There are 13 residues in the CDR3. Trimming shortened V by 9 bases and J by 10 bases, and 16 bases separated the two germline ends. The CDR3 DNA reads TGCGCCAGGGCCCCAGGGATATACTCACCCCTCCACTTT. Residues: CARAPGIYSPLHF.

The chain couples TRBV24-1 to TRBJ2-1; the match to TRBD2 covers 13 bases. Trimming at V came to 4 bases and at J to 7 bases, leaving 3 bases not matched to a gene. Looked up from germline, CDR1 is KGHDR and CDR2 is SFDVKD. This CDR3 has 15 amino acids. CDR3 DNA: TGTGCCACCAGTGACATGACTAGCGGGGGGAATGAGCAGTTCTTC. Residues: CATSDMTSGGNEQFF.

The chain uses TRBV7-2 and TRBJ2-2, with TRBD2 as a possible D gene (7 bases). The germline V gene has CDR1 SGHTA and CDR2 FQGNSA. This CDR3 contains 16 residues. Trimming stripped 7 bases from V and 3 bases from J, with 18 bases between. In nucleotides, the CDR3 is TGTGCCAGCAACCCACCCGGGGGGCTGTACACCGGGGAGCTGTTTTTT. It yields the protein CASNPPGGLYTGELFF.

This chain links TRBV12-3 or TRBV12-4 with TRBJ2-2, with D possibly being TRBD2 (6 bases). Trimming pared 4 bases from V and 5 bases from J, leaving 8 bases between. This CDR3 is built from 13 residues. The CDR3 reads CASSSRDTGELFF. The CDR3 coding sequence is TGTGCCAGCAGTTCGCGGGATACCGGGGAGCTGTTTTTT.

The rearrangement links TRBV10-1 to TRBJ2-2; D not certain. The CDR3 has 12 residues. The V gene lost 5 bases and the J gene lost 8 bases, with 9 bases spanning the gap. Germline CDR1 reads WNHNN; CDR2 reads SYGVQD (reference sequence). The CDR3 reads CASSQRRGELFF. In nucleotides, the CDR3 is TGCGCCAGCAGTCAAAGGCGGGGGGAGCTGTTTTTT.

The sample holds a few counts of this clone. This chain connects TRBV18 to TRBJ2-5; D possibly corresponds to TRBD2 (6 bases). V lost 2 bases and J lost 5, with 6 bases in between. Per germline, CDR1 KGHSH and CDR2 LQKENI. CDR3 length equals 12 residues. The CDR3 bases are TGTGCCAGCTCACCAAGCGGGGAGACCCAGTACTTC. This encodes CASSPSGETQYF.

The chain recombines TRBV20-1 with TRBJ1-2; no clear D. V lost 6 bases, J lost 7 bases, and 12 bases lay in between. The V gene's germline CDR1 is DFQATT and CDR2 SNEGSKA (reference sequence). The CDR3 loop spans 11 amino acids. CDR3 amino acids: CSAPRDSGYTF. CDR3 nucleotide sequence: TGCAGTGCCCCCCGGGATTCTGGCTACACCTTC.

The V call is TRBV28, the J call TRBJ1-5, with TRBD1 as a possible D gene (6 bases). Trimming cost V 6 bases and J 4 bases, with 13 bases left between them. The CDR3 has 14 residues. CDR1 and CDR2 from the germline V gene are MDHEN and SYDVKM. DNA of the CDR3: TGTGCCAGCAGACGGTGGGACACAAATCAGCCCCAGCATTTT. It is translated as CASRRWDTNQPQHF.